Following are 30 T cell receptor beta chains from one sample sequenced in a study of T cells in Graves' hyperthyroidism and ophthalmopathy. Amplification of TCR beta CDR3 regions was performed using RNA transcripts as template. An initial round of RT-PCR targeting the TCR CDR3 relied on the HTBI primer set. Using its own MiXCR run on the multiplex PCR reads, TCRdb lists one record per CDR3 protein. The profile shows fewer than 450,000 distinct CDR3 sequences, about 16% of them singletons. Sequenced input: blood. The receptors derive from an older woman with Graves' ophthalmopathy.

A note on this clonotype: This may stem from a read error, because a much larger clone lies one nucleotide away. This chain connects TRBV7-9 to TRBJ2-3, with TRBD2 as a possible D gene (5 bases). This CDR3 has 19 amino acids. Germline V gene lookup returns CDR1 SEHNR and CDR2 FQNEAQ (reference sequence). CDR3 DNA sequence: TGTGCCAGCAGCGGATATGGGATACACCTAGGGAGAGGCACAAATACGCAGTATTTT. Its protein product is CASSGYGIHLGRGTNTQYF.

This clonotype has a count of ten or more. The chain recombines TRBV5-1 with TRBJ2-1; TRBD2 agrees at 7 bases. The CDR3 extends over 15 amino acids. Germline trimming cut 0 bases from V and 4 bases from J; bases unmatched to any gene: 4. Germline CDR1 is SGHRS and CDR2 is YFSETQ. CDR3 in amino acids: CASSLVSGTYNEQFF. The DNA for the CDR3 is TGCGCCAGCAGCTTGGTGAGCGGGACGTACAATGAGCAGTTCTTC.

A few counts support this clonotype. Just one base apart from a much larger clone, this may be a read error. The chain is built from TRBV6-1 and TRBJ2-3; 10 positions agree with TRBD2. Germline loops: CDR1 MNHNS, CDR2 SASEGT. The CDR3 loop spans 16 amino acids. The CDR3 bases are TGTGCCAGCAGTGAAAGGGCTAGCGGGAGTTTGGATACGCGGTATTTT. Its protein product is CASSERASGSLDTRYF.

The chain joins TRBV5-5 to TRBJ1-5; D is ambiguous. CDR1 is SGHKS and CDR2 is YYEKEE in the germline V gene (reference sequence). Trimming took 2 bases from V and 0 from J, leaving 9 bases between them. The CDR3 totals 15 residues. CDR3 amino acids: CASSLAAASNQPQHF. The CDR3 DNA reads as TGTGCCAGCAGCTTAGCAGCAGCTAGCAATCAGCCCCAGCATTTT.

This clonotype showed up just a few times. J is TRBJ2-2 and V is TRBV27; 8 bases fit TRBD2. This CDR3 comprises 17 residues. CDR1 MNHEY and CDR2 SMNVEV come from the germline V gene (reference sequence). V gave up 2 bases and J gave up 6 bases; unmatched junction bases: 11. CDR3 residues: CASSLLWSGRAPGELFF. CDR3 sequence (DNA): TGTGCCAGCAGTTTACTCTGGTCCGGGAGGGCCCCCGGGGAGCTGTTTTTT.

This clonotype was observed a few times. The germline gene is not matched at one end of the junction; a read error may be the cause. The chain recombines TRBV7-7 with TRBJ2-3, with D perhaps TRBD2 (6 bases). CDR3 length equals 15 residues. Germline-derived CDR1 and CDR2 are SSHAT and FNYEAQ (reference sequence). This CDR3 is CASSLVGTPTDTQYF. CDR3 DNA: TGTGCTAGCAGCTTAGTAGGGACTCCGACAGATACGCAGTATTTT.

In its sample, this clonotype was seen many times. This chain connects TRBV27 to TRBJ2-3; tentatively, D is TRBD1 or TRBD2 (6 bases each). CDR3 length equals 16 residues. Germline values: CDR1 MNHEY, CDR2 SMNVEV (reference sequence). The V end was cut by 6 bases, the J end by 1 base, with 17 bases between. The CDR3 is CASSRKGEAGTDTQYF. In nucleotides, the CDR3 is TGTGCCAGCAGCCGCAAGGGGGAGGCTGGCACAGATACGCAGTATTTT.

There are many counts of this clonotype. The J gene is TRBJ2-2, the V gene TRBV9, with D tentatively TRBD1 (6 bases). This CDR3 has 16 residues. The ends were cut back, 0 bases at V and 4 bases at J, with 13 bases in the middle. CDR1 SGDLS and CDR2 YYNGEE come from the germline V gene. CDR3 coding DNA: TGTGCCAGCAGCGTAGAGGGGACACTACTCACCGGGGAGCTGTTTTTT. Protein sequence: CASSVEGTLLTGELFF.

This clonotype occurred many times. The rearrangement links TRBV11-2 to TRBJ2-7; D ambiguous. V lost 0 bases to trimming and J lost 0 bases, with 6 bases between them. This CDR3 contains 14 residues. Germline V gene lookup returns CDR1 SGHAT and CDR2 FQNNGV. The CDR3 protein is CASSLESASYEQYF. The DNA for the CDR3 is TGTGCCAGCAGCTTAGAGTCGGCCTCCTACGAGCAGTACTTC.

This clonotype has just a few counts. This sequence joins TRBV7-6 and TRBJ2-7; maybe TRBD2 (7 bases). This CDR3 contains 18 residues. Deletions cut 5 bases from V and 3 bases from J, with 26 bases between. The V gene's germline CDR1 is SGHVS and CDR2 FNYEAQ. The CDR3 region has the DNA TGTGCCAGCAGCCTGGGGGGGGCCCGGGGGGCCCGGGGCTACGAGCAGTACTTC. It encodes CASSLGGARGARGYEQYF.

This clonotype was counted many times. The CDR3 protein is CASSPGQVYGYTF. The CDR3 coding sequence is TGTGCCAGCAGTCCGGGACAGGTCTATGGCTACACCTTC. The chain joins TRBV28 to TRBJ1-2, with 8 bases matching TRBD1. Unmatched junction bases numbered 3, after V lost 5 bases and J lost 4 bases. Germline V CDR1 and CDR2: MDHEN, SYDVKM. This CDR3 is 13 amino acids long.

The chain uses TRBV20-1 and TRBJ2-3, with TRBD1 matching 12 bases. V lost 2 bases, J lost 5 bases, and 5 bases stayed unmatched. CDR3 length: 15 amino acids. Germline loops: CDR1 DFQATT, CDR2 SNEGSKA (reference sequence). CDR3 region: CSARSGQGAGDTQYF. The CDR3 DNA sequence: TGCAGTGCTAGATCGGGACAGGGGGCCGGAGATACGCAGTATTTT.

There are many counts of this clonotype. The genes are TRBV6-1 and TRBJ2-7; 11 bases map to TRBD2. The CDR3 loop spans 16 amino acids. CDR1 is MNHNS and CDR2 is SASEGT in the germline V gene. Trimming at V came to 5 bases and at J to 7 bases, leaving 13 bases not matched to a gene. In DNA, the CDR3 is TGTGCCAGCAGTATCCCTCTAGCGGGAGGAGGTCGTGAGCAGTACTTC. Protein: CASSIPLAGGGREQYF.

This clonotype was seen many times. The V and J genes are TRBV28 and TRBJ2-2; a weak D match, TRBD1 (6 bases). The CDR3 is 13 amino acids. V was clipped by 7 bases and J by 1 base, with 7 bases between them. Germline CDR1 MDHEN, CDR2 SYDVKM. The CDR3 is CASTTGNTGELFF. The DNA of the CDR3 is TGTGCCAGCACGACAGGGAACACCGGGGAGCTGTTTTTT.

This clonotype has ten or more counts. The chain uses TRBV7-8 and TRBJ2-7; 8 bases match TRBD1. V dropped 5 bases and J dropped 5; count of bases not matched to a gene: 8. The CDR3 is 14 residues long. CDR1 and CDR2 (germline): SGHVS, FQNEAQ. The DNA of the CDR3 is TGTGCCAGCAGCACGGGACAGGTTCCCCACGAGCAGTACTTC. As protein: CASSTGQVPHEQYF.

The J gene is TRBJ2-1, the V gene TRBV24-1, with 10 positions matching TRBD2. Per germline, CDR1 KGHDR and CDR2 SFDVKD. This CDR3 has 14 residues. The V gene end was trimmed by 6 bases and the J gene end by 5 bases; junction bases not matched to a gene: 3. The CDR3 DNA reads TGTGCCACCAGTCGGCTAGCGGGAGACAATGAGCAGTTCTTC. Residues: CATSRLAGDNEQFF.

In its sample, this clonotype was seen many times. DNA for the CDR3: TGTGCCAGCACCCGAAGCGGGCCCCCGAACACCGGGGAGCTGTTTTTT. Protein product: CASTRSGPPNTGELFF. This sequence joins TRBV2 and TRBJ2-2, with a tentative D call TRBD2 (6 bases). Germline assignment: CDR1 SNHLY and CDR2 FYNNEI. CDR3 length equals 16 residues. The V and J ends lost 7 bases and 0 bases respectively, with 15 bases between them.

V usage is TRBV25-1 and J usage is TRBJ1-5, with 8 positions matching TRBD1. The CDR3 has 14 amino acids. The junction had 6 bases not matched to a gene; V was cut back by 5 bases and J by 6 bases. Germline CDR1 is MGHDK and CDR2 is SYGVNS. The CDR3 loop reads CASSHGQGPQPQHF. The CDR3 region has the DNA TGTGCCAGCAGTCACGGACAGGGCCCTCAGCCCCAGCATTTT.

A word on this clonotype: A much larger clone differs by one base, so this may be a read error. V and J are TRBV13 and TRBJ1-6; the D gene is possibly TRBD1 (6 bases). From germline, CDR1 is PRHDT and CDR2 FYEKMQ (reference sequence). V was trimmed by 3 bases and J by 8 bases, leaving 14 bases between them. This CDR3 has 15 amino acids. CDR3 residues: CASSFDAGQDSPLHF. The CDR3 region has the DNA TGTGCCAGCAGCTTCGACGCGGGACAAGATTCACCCCTCCACTTT.

Ten or more counts support this clonotype. The genes are TRBV18 and TRBJ2-1, with D uncertain. Trimming pared 1 base from V and 8 bases from J, leaving 12 bases between. Germline lookup yields CDR1 KGHSH and CDR2 LQKENI. The CDR3 contains 14 residues. CDR3 amino acids: CASSPQASGDEQFF. The CDR3 nucleotides read TGTGCCAGCTCACCACAGGCTAGTGGCGATGAGCAGTTCTTC.

This clonotype was recorded a few times. The CDR3 loop is CASSRRQGGEKLFF. DNA of the CDR3: TGTGCCAGCAGTCGACGACAGGGTGGGGAAAAACTGTTTTTT. The chain uses TRBV6-1 and TRBJ1-4, with 7 bases matching TRBD1. The CDR3 extends over 14 amino acids. The V and J ends lost 5 bases and 8 bases, in that order; junction bases with no gene match: 8. CDR1 and CDR2 from the germline V gene are MNHNS and SASEGT.

This clonotype was counted between two and nine times. The chain's CDR3 is CAATGLMNTEAFF. DNA of the CDR3: TGTGCCGCAACTGGACTGATGAACACTGAAGCTTTCTTT. V usage is TRBV28 and J usage is TRBJ1-1, with D uncertain. This CDR3 has 13 amino acids. The V end was cut by 11 bases, the J end by 0 bases, with 13 bases between. Per germline, CDR1 MDHEN and CDR2 SYDVKM.

This clonotype came up many times. The chain is built from TRBV7-9 and TRBJ2-7; D is perhaps TRBD2 (6 bases). The V and J ends lost 5 bases and 2 bases respectively, with 10 bases between them. Germline assignment: CDR1 SEHNR and CDR2 FQNEAQ (reference sequence). The CDR3 spans 13 residues. The CDR3 coding sequence is TGTGCCAGCAGCCCGCGACTAGCCTACGAGCAGTACTTC. Protein sequence: CASSPRLAYEQYF.

This clonotype was found many times. The V call is TRBV5-1, the J call TRBJ2-1; D gene ambiguous. With 4 bases removed from V and 4 bases from J, the gap between germline ends came to 6 bases. This CDR3 is built from 12 residues. Germline V CDR1 and CDR2: SGHRS, YFSETQ. CDR3 sequence: CASSRPYNEQFF. CDR3 in DNA: TGCGCCAGCAGCCGACCATACAATGAGCAGTTCTTC.

This clonotype was recorded many times. This chain joins TRBV7-2 and TRBJ2-1; D is perhaps TRBD2 (6 bases). Germline-derived CDR1 and CDR2 are SGHTA and FQGNSA. V was shortened by 7 bases and J by 0 bases, with 13 bases between the two germline ends. The CDR3 consists of 15 residues. The CDR3: CASTLSGSSYNEQFF. The CDR3 DNA sequence: TGTGCCAGCACCCTTAGCGGAAGCTCCTACAATGAGCAGTTCTTC.

This chain uses TRBV24-1 with TRBJ2-5, with 10 positions matching TRBD2. The CDR3 totals 15 residues. The V and J ends lost 3 bases and 5 bases, in that order; junction bases with no gene match: 5. Looked up from germline, CDR1 is KGHDR and CDR2 is SFDVKD. CDR3 in DNA: TGTGCCACCAGTGATCCTAGCGGGAGAGGTGAGACCCAGTACTTC. Its translation: CATSDPSGRGETQYF.

The chain has TRBV29-1 and TRBJ2-3; 9 nucleotides align to TRBD1. CDR1 SQVTM and CDR2 ANQGSEA come from the germline V gene. The CDR3 is 12 residues long. The V and J ends lost 4 bases and 6 bases, in that order; junction bases with no gene match: 2. The CDR3 reads CSVAGQGDTQYF. CDR3 sequence (DNA): TGCAGCGTTGCGGGACAGGGCGATACGCAGTATTTT.

This clonotype was recorded at least ten times. V usage is TRBV18 and J usage is TRBJ2-1; unclear D gene. CDR1 is KGHSH and CDR2 is LQKENI in the germline V gene. The CDR3 is made up of 11 amino acids. The V end was cut by 2 bases, the J end by 7 bases, with 3 bases between. CDR3 nucleotides: TGTGCCAGCTCACCAGCGAATGAGCAGTTCTTC. Translating gives CASSPANEQFF.

At least ten counts were recorded for this clonotype. The chain couples TRBV5-5 to TRBJ2-3, with a possible D match to TRBD2 (6 bases). The CDR3 sequence is 17 residues long. V was shortened by 0 bases and J by 5 bases, with 19 bases between the two germline ends. Germline V gene sequence: CDR1 SGHKS, CDR2 YYEKEE (reference sequence). In DNA form, the CDR3 reads TGTGCCAGCAGCTTGGCCACGCGGGCGGGATATGGAGATACGCAGTATTTT. It specifies CASSLATRAGYGDTQYF.

This clonotype was recorded many times. The rearrangement links TRBV6-2 or TRBV6-3 to TRBJ2-3, with TRBD2 identical over 9 bases. Trimming at V came to 5 bases and at J to 5 bases, leaving 14 bases not matched to a gene. The CDR3 length is 17 residues. Looked up from germline, CDR1 is MNHEY and CDR2 is SVGEGT. CDR3 DNA sequence: TGTGCCAGCAGTACCCGGCCCGGGACTAGCCAGGGAGATACGCAGTATTTT. This codes for CASSTRPGTSQGDTQYF.